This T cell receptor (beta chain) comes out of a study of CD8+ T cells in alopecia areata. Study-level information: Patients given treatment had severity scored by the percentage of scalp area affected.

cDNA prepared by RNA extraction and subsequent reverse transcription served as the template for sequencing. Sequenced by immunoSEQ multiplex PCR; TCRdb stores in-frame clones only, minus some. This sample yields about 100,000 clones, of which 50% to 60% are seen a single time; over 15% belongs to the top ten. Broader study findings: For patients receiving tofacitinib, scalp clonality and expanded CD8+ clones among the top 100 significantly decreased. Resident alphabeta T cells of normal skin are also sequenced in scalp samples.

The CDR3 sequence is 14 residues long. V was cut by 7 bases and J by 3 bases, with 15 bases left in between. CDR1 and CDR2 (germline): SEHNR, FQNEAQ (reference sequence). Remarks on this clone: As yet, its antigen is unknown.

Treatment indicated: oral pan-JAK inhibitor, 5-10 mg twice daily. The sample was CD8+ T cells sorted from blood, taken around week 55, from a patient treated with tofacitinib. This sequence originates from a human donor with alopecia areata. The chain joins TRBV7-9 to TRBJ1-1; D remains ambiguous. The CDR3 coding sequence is TGTGCCAGCATCGCCCCTTTGAGTGACACTGAAGCTTTCTTT. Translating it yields CASIAPLSDTEAFF.